This section outlines one TCR beta chain sequence together with its context. No antigen is known for it. Qualities for individual bases were not recorded, and no much larger clone is one base off. CDR1 and CDR2 are read off the germline V gene as MNHNS and SASEGT. From the cysteine through the phenylalanine, the CDR3 covers 14 amino acids. The DNA shown is the 42-base CDR3, in frame from base 1. V is trimmed back by 0 bases and J by 4 bases, and the junction contains 0 bases that no gene match accounts for. These data are taken from a study of blood T cell repertoires in COVID-19 (dated by TCRdb to the early 2020s). Study-wide context: Collaborator samples came from the United States, Italy and Spain and covered acute and convalescent phases of COVID-19. The prospective study material was composed of cDNA or gDNA derived from T cells, B-cell-depleted T cells, or PBMCs. A de-identified subject ID, COVID-19 status, age in years and sex were almost always included in the sample metadata. Where available, HLA class I and class II types were obtained from metadata supplied by the sample provider rather than from assay-based typing. The samples were drawn from the first 160 participants of the ongoing ImmuneRACE study and from 1,254 subjects provided by 6 global collaborators. Deeply sampled blood TCRbeta repertoires from subjects exposed to, actively infected with, or recovered from COVID-19 were included in the dataset. The repertoires were released in a freely available public database intended as a resource for research on the immune response to SARS-CoV-2. General conclusions and limits of the study: Clinical and demographic metadata were provided uncurated, with the amount varying by source and participant.

TCRbeta CDR3 regions were amplified from genomic DNA using the immunoSEQ Assay, a bias-controlled multiplex PCR. The authors processed their data as follows. The number of nucleated cells in each sample was estimated by amplification of reference gene primers within the assay. Sequence reads were collapsed and filtered to measure the absolute abundance of every unique TCRbeta CDR3 rearrangement. For each sample, productive Simpson clonality was calculated as the square root of Simpson's diversity index over productive rearrangements. Entries here come from immuneACCESS through TCRdb and include only in-frame sequences with V and J called. Some clones fail to appear in such tables; in the studies checked, an unresolved V gene covers under half of the shortfall, and the cause of the remainder is unknown. The V and J calls and clone size come from that table; D and trimming were worked out from the DNA. Within this sample are fewer than 55,000 clones, with under 90% of them counted one time only. Roughly 10% of the sample is taken by the ten largest.

Collaborating institutions collected whole blood in K2EDTA tubes following their own protocols. For TCRbeta analysis, collaborators shipped samples as frozen whole blood, isolated PBMCs, or DNA extracted from either of those sample types. Sequences were obtained from peripheral blood. The sequence joins TRBV6-1 to TRBJ2-5; TRBD2 lines up with 9 middle nucleotides. The TCR originated in a man older than 75 with active or convalescent COVID-19. Here the CDR3 is given as CASSEAGLAETQYF. The sequenced DNA: TGTGCCAGCAGTGAAGCGGGACTAGCAGAGACCCAGTACTTC.